The subject of this entry is one T cell receptor (beta chain). The same CDR3 also results from other DNA sequences found in this sample. This specimen belongs to a study of blood T cell repertoires in COVID-19. Across the study: From the United States, Italy and Spain came samples of acute and convalescent COVID-19. PBMCs, B-cell-depleted T cells, or T cells were the source of the cDNA or gDNA that made up the material.

As originally analysed: From reference gene primer amplification, estimates of nucleated cell counts were derived. TCRdb's copy holds only in-frame clones and misses some; the assay was immunoSEQ multiplex PCR. The DNA gave D and trimming, while V, J and clone size come from that table. This table holds 95,000 to 150,000 clones, around 76% found once. The V segment lost 2 bases and the J segment 1 base; nucleotides outside the gene matches: 3. CDR3 length: 15 residues. The germline V gene encodes CDR1 MRHNA and CDR2 SNTAGT. The clonotype comes from a man aged 65 to 79 with acute or convalescent COVID-19. This sequence joins TRBV6-4 and TRBJ2-3, with TRBD1 matching over 7 bases. Sequenced input: peripheral blood. The CDR3 bases are TGTGCCAGCAGTGACCGAGGGGGCGGCACAGATACGCAGTATTTT. Translating gives CASSDRGGGTDTQYF.